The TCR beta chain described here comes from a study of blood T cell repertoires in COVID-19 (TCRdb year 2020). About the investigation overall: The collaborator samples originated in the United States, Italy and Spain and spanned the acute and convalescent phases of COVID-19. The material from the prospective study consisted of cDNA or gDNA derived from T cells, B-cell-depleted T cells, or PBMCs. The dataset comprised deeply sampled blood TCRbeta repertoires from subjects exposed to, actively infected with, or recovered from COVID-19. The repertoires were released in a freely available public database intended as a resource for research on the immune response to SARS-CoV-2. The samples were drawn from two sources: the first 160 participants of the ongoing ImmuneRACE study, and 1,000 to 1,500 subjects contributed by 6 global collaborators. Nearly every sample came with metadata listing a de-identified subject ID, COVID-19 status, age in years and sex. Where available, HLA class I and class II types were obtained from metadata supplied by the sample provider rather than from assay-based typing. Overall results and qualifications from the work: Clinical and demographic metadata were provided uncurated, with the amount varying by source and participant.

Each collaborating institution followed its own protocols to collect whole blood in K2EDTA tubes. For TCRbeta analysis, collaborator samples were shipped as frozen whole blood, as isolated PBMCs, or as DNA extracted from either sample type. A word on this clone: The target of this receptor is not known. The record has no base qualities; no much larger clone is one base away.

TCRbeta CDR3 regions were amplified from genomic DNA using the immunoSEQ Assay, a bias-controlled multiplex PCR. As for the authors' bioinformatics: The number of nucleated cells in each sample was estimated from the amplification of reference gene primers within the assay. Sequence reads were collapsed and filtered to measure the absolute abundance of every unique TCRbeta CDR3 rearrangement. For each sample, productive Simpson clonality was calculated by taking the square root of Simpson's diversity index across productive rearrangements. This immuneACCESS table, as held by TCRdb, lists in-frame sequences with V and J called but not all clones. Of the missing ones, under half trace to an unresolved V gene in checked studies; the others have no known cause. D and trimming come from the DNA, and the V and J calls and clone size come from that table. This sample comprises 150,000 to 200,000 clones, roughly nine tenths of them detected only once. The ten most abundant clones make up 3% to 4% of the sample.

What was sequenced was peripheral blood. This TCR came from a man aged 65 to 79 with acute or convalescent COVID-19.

The nucleotides read TGTGCCGCTACCGACAGGGACCGTACCGGGGAGCTGTTTTTT. This gives the protein CAATDRDRTGELFF. The sequence is built from TRBV6-5 and TRBJ2-2; 7 of the junction bases match TRBD1. V is cut back by 11 bases and J by 5 bases, with 11 bases in the junction unmatched. CDR1 and CDR2, looked up from the germline V gene, are MNHEY and SVGAGI. The CDR3 covers 14 residues, taking in both the cysteine and the phenylalanine. Only CDR3 DNA is held: 42 bases, read in frame from base 1.